This T cell receptor beta chain is from a study of identical twins. A single record per CDR3 protein comes from TCRdb applying MiXCR to the 5' RACE reads. The sample has approximately 260,000 distinct CDR3 sequences, approximately 8.3% seen once. There are many counts of this clonotype. These sequences were also reported in another study, on yellow fever vaccine responses in identical twins.

Sequenced input: CD8+ T cells sorted from blood. This clonotype originated in a woman younger than 30 in good health.

The CDR3 spells CASSQDERQRETQYF. In DNA form, the CDR3 reads TGCGCCAGCAGCCAAGATGAGCGACAGCGGGAGACCCAGTACTTC. The chain recombines TRBV4-3 with TRBJ2-5; the D call may be TRBD1 or TRBD2 (5 bases each). V gave up 0 bases and J gave up 5 bases, with 13 bases separating them. Germline assignment: CDR1 LGHNA and CDR2 YSLEER. There are 15 residues in the CDR3.